This T cell receptor beta chain was captured by sequencing in a study of cytomegalovirus exposure and HLA in healthy donors. On the study more broadly: The Caucasian-associated ancestry cluster contained 75% to 85% of the approximately 400 genotyped donors. General study points: Follow-up analysis found HLA locus-dependent TCR association rates, highest for DRB1 and lowest for HLA-C. Whilst most TCR sequences proved rare, a subset of public TCRs occurred across many donors.

The CDR3 consists of 16 residues. Germline values: CDR1 MNHEY, CDR2 SMNVEV (reference sequence). With V trimmed by 6 bases and J by 3 bases, 10 bases remained unmatched. Use of 60 Vbeta and 13 Jbeta primers characterized the PCR. TCRdb's copy holds only in-frame clones and misses some; the assay was immunoSEQ multiplex PCR. Counted here are approximately 120,000 clones, 69% occurring once; the ten biggest clones make up roughly 5.5%. This clone was counted between two and nine times. Its antigen remains unknown. Sequenced input: PBMCs. The receptor's source is a woman aged 65 to 85 in good health and CMV-seropositive. The chain carries TRBV27 and TRBJ1-4; 7 nucleotides agree with TRBD1. The CDR3 DNA reads as TGTGCCAGCAGGCAGGGGGGCAGGGCGGCTAATGAAAAACTGTTTTTT. This encodes CASRQGGRAANEKLFF.